This T cell receptor (beta chain) originates from a study of blood T cell repertoires in COVID-19. Study information: Acute and convalescent COVID-19 samples came from the United States, Italy and Spain.

The sample holds one count of this clone. Study members were between 18 and 89 years old and lived in about two dozen US regions. Participants' own reports of clinical history determined their cohort assignment. The assay was immunoSEQ multiplex PCR, and TCRdb's table has in-frame clones only and misses some. The sample includes about 480,000 clones, around 87% of them seen just once. CDR1 is SGHNT and CDR2 is YENEEA in the germline V gene. Germline trimming cut 4 bases from V and 7 bases from J; bases unmatched to any gene: 3. The CDR3 sequence is 15 residues long. V usage is TRBV11-3 and J usage is TRBJ2-1; 14 bases match TRBD2. Sequencing input: PBMCs or T cells enriched from blood (not recorded which). This receptor was identified in a woman in her forties who had recovered from COVID-19. CDR3 sequence: CASSSGLAGVNEQFF. The DNA of the CDR3 is TGTGCCAGCAGCTCGGGACTAGCGGGAGTTAATGAGCAGTTCTTC.